The 20 T cell receptor beta chains given below trace back to one sample, sequenced in a study of glioma-infiltrating T cells after dendritic cell vaccination. TCRdb keeps only in-frame clones here, not all; method: immunoSEQ multiplex PCR. The table lists tens of thousands of clones, 85% to 90% of them singletons, with 15% to 19% in the top ten. The sequenced sample was blood, obtained before dendritic cell vaccination. All receptors derive from a human donor with glioblastoma.

The chain links TRBV6-1 to TRBJ2-7; possible D gene TRBD1, 5 bases. Germline V gene lookup returns CDR1 MNHNS and CDR2 SASEGT. CDR3 length: 16 residues. Trimming pared 0 bases from V and 3 bases from J, leaving 15 bases between. In DNA, the CDR3 is TGTGCCAGCAGTGAAGCGAATTGGGGCAGGGTCTACGAGCAGTACTTC. Translation gives CASSEANWGRVYEQYF.

The V gene is TRBV19, the J gene TRBJ2-1, with D tentatively TRBD1 (5 bases). Germline CDR1 LNHDA, CDR2 SQIVND (reference sequence). CDR3 length: 14 amino acids. Trimming left V 4 bases short and J 4 bases short, with 11 bases between. The CDR3 DNA follows: TGTGCCAGTAGTAAGGCAGGGATTTACAATGAGCAGTTCTTC. It encodes CASSKAGIYNEQFF.

This chain links TRBV19 with TRBJ2-7; TRBD1 is a possible D gene (5 bases). The CDR3 is 14 residues long. Deletions cut 5 bases from V and 0 bases from J, with 11 bases between. The germline V gene has CDR1 LNHDA and CDR2 SQIVND (reference sequence). This CDR3 reads CASSLGHSSYEQYF. The CDR3 DNA sequence: TGTGCCAGTAGTCTGGGGCATTCCTCCTACGAGCAGTACTTC.

The V call is TRBV15, the J call TRBJ2-7, with D hard to call. V was pared by 0 bases and J by 2 bases, with 5 bases between. The CDR3 contains 13 residues. Looked up from germline, CDR1 is LNHNV and CDR2 is YYDKDF (reference sequence). The CDR3 is CATSRDPTYEQYF. The CDR3 DNA reads as TGTGCCACCAGCAGAGACCCCACCTACGAGCAGTACTTC.

In DNA, the CDR3 is TGCAGCGTTGAACTTAGCCCTAACTATGGCTACACCTTC. It yields the protein CSVELSPNYGYTF. The V call is TRBV29-1, the J call TRBJ1-2, with no clear D. The germline gives CDR1 SQVTM, CDR2 ANQGSEA. The CDR3 has 13 amino acids. The V end lost 2 bases, the J end lost 0 bases, and 7 bases lay between the germline ends.

V gene TRBV18 combines with J gene TRBJ2-7; TRBD2 might be the D (6 bases). CDR1 KGHSH and CDR2 LQKENI come from the germline V gene. The length of the CDR3 is 15 residues. V was cut by 3 bases and J by 5 bases, with 17 bases left in between. CDR3 loop: CASSPRGTSGNEQYF. CDR3 nucleotide sequence: TGTGCCAGCTCACCCCGGGGGACGTCTGGGAACGAGCAGTACTTC. Drawing the rest from reference TRBV18 and TRBJ2-7, the complete variable domain is NAGVMQNPRHLVRRRGQEARLRCSPMKGHSHVYWYRQLPEEGLKFMVYLQKENIIDESGMPKERFSAEFPKEGPSILRIQQVVRGDSAAYFCASSPRGTSGNEQYFGPGTRLTVT.

This rearrangement joins TRBV6-6 to TRBJ1-2, with D perhaps TRBD1 (6 bases). Trimming left V 0 bases short and J 0 bases short, with 8 bases between. Germline CDR1 and CDR2: MNHNY and SVGAGI (reference sequence). The CDR3 loop spans 15 amino acids. The CDR3 sequence: CASSYSGGTNYGYTF. CDR3 DNA: TGTGCCAGCAGTTACTCAGGGGGTACTAACTATGGCTACACCTTC.

The chain couples TRBV4-2 to TRBJ2-5, with TRBD1 matching 8 bases. Germline assignment: CDR1 LGHNA and CDR2 YNFKEQ. CDR3 size: 14 residues. Trimming removed 0 bases from V and 4 bases from J; junction bases left unmatched: 1. CDR3 loop: CASSQEDRAETQYF. The CDR3 DNA reads as TGTGCCAGCAGCCAAGAGGACAGGGCAGAGACCCAGTACTTC.

The chain carries TRBV7-2 and TRBJ2-3; no clear D. Trimming removed 7 bases from V and 8 bases from J, with 25 bases in between. Germline V gene sequence: CDR1 SGHTA, CDR2 FQGNSA. The CDR3 totals 16 residues. The CDR3 bases are TGTGCCAGCACGCCTCCCGGCGGAGTCAGTCTTGTTACGCAGTATTTT. Encoded protein: CASTPPGGVSLVTQYF.

This chain joins TRBV28 and TRBJ2-5; 8 bases align to TRBD1. Germline-derived CDR1 and CDR2 are MDHEN and SYDVKM. The CDR3 length is 13 residues. The V and J ends lost 6 bases and 5 bases, in that order; junction bases with no gene match: 5. The DNA of the CDR3 is TGTGCCAGCAGGTTGACAGGGGTGGAGACCCAGTACTTC. Residues: CASRLTGVETQYF. Drawing the rest from reference TRBV28 and TRBJ2-5, the complete variable domain is DVKVTQSSRYLVKRTGEKVFLECVQDMDHENMFWYRQDPGLGLRLIYFSYDVKMKEKGDIPEGYSVSREKKERFSLILESASTNQTSMYLCASRLTGVETQYFGPGTRLLVL.

The chain employs TRBV6-1 and TRBJ2-3; 7 bases map to TRBD2. CDR1 and CDR2 (germline): MNHNS, SASEGT. J lost 2 bases, V lost 6 bases, and 8 bases had no gene match. The CDR3 extends over 15 amino acids. The CDR3 DNA reads TGTGCCAGCAGCAGGAGCGGGGAGGTCACAGATACGCAGTATTTT. Protein: CASSRSGEVTDTQYF.

The V call is TRBV27, the J call TRBJ2-7, with 8 bases that match TRBD1. Germline trimming cut 5 bases from V and 5 bases from J; bases unmatched to any gene: 8. Germline lookup yields CDR1 MNHEY and CDR2 SMNVEV (reference sequence). There are 14 residues in the CDR3. This CDR3 is CASSLYRGWDEQYF. In nucleotides, the CDR3 is TGTGCCAGCAGTCTGTACAGGGGGTGGGACGAGCAGTACTTC.

The V and J genes are TRBV21-1 and TRBJ1-1; the table's D gene call, TRBD1, was not cross checked with the DNA. TRBV21-1 is an annotated pseudogene. CDR3 length: 15 amino acids. The CDR3 sequence: CASTQWGDSRTEAFF. As DNA, the CDR3 is TGTGCCAGCACCCAATGGGGGGACAGTCGCACTGAAGCTTTCTTT.

The rearrangement joins TRBV15 to TRBJ1-1, with a possible D match to TRBD1 (5 bases). CDR1 is LNHNV and CDR2 is YYDKDF in the germline V gene (reference sequence). Trimming shortened V by 0 bases and J by 2 bases, and 10 bases separated the two germline ends. CDR3 length: 15 residues. The CDR3: CATSRDGRANTEAFF. The CDR3 DNA sequence: TGTGCCACCAGCAGAGATGGCAGGGCCAACACTGAAGCTTTCTTT.

The J gene is TRBJ2-3, the V gene TRBV7-6; weak D call: TRBD2 (5 bases). The CDR3 sequence is 14 residues long. CDR1 and CDR2 (germline): SGHVS, FNYEAQ. V was clipped by 0 bases and J by 1 base, with 5 bases between them. This CDR3 is CASSLASGTDTQYF. CDR3 coding DNA: TGTGCCAGCAGCTTAGCTAGCGGCACAGATACGCAGTATTTT.

The chain couples TRBV7-6 to TRBJ2-1; D possibly corresponds to TRBD2 (5 bases). Trimming took off 5 bases at V and 7 bases at J, with 12 bases between the two ends. Per germline, CDR1 SGHVS and CDR2 FNYEAQ. The CDR3 has 13 residues. The CDR3, as DNA: TGTGCCAGCAGCCAGTTCCCGGGGAATGAGCAGTTCTTC. Protein sequence: CASSQFPGNEQFF.

V is TRBV28 and J is TRBJ2-3; D might be TRBD2 (5 bases). V was clipped by 6 bases and J by 3 bases, with 10 bases between them. This CDR3 contains 13 residues. Germline-derived CDR1 and CDR2 are MDHEN and SYDVKM. In nucleotides, the CDR3 is TGTGCCAGCAGGCTACCGGGGACAGATACGCAGTATTTT. It specifies CASRLPGTDTQYF.

This clone was counted only a few times. J is TRBJ1-5 and V is TRBV7-5; the D segment call TRBD1 is taken from the table without a DNA check. TRBV7-5 is flagged as a pseudogene. This CDR3 is built from 16 residues. The CDR3 is CVRSPPTEYSNQPQHF. The CDR3 DNA sequence: TGTGTCAGAAGCCCACCGACAGAATATAGCAATCAGCCCCAGCATTTT.

This chain links TRBV30 with TRBJ1-1, with D possibly TRBD1 on 5 matching bases. CDR1 is GTSNPN, CDR2 SVGIG, per germline (reference sequence). Trimming stripped 0 bases from V and 0 bases from J, with 14 bases between. The length of the CDR3 is 16 residues. CDR3 amino acids: CAWSVSRVSMNTEAFF. The CDR3 DNA follows: TGTGCCTGGAGTGTAAGCAGGGTCAGCATGAACACTGAAGCTTTCTTT.

This clone appeared once. This chain uses TRBV19 with TRBJ1-6; TRBD1 is a possible D gene (5 bases). This CDR3 has 17 residues. The germline gives CDR1 LNHDA, CDR2 SQIVND (reference sequence). Trimming removed 5 bases at V and 0 bases at J, with 14 bases between. Here the CDR3 DNA reads TGTGCCAGTAGTGCGGACACCCCGAGCTCCTATAATTCACCCCTCCACTTT. Encoded protein: CASSADTPSSYNSPLHF.